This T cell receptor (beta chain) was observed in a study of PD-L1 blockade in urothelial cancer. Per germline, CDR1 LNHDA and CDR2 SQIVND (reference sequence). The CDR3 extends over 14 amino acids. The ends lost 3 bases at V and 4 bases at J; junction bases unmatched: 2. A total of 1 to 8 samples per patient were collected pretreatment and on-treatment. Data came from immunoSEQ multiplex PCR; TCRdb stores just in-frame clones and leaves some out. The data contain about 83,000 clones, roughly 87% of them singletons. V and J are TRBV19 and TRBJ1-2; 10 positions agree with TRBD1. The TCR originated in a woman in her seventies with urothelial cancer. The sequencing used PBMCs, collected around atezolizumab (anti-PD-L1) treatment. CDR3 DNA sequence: TGTGCCAGTAGTATGGGACAGGGGCCCTATGGCTACACCTTC. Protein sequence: CASSMGQGPYGYTF. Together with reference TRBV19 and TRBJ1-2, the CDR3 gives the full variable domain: DGGITQSPKYLFRKEGQNVTLSCEQNLNHDAMYWYRQDPGQGLRLIYYSQIVNDFQKGDIAEGYSVSREKKESFPLTVTSAQKNPTAFYLCASSMGQGPYGYTFGSGTRLTVV.